This TCR beta chain was sequenced for a study of identical twins. Broader study findings: Findings depended on cross-sectional statistics rather than tracking the same donors.

Germline loops: CDR1 KGHDR, CDR2 SFDVKD. The CDR3 consists of 16 residues. V lost 1 base to trimming and J lost 7 bases, with 16 bases between them. This clonotype was seen more than once but under ten times. Its target is not known. Using its own MiXCR run on the 5' RACE reads, TCRdb lists one record per CDR3 protein. Seen here are hundreds of thousands of distinct CDR3 sequences, roughly 6.2% observed once, and the top ten hold 1.5% to 2%. Each donor was a healthy Caucasian. This sequence originates from a man between 18 and 29 years old in good health. The sequenced sample was naive T cells sorted from blood. V is TRBV24-1 and J is TRBJ2-1; D uncertain. The CDR3 sequence: CATSDLSLGIGNEQFF. The CDR3 DNA sequence: TGTGCCACCAGTGATTTATCATTGGGGATCGGGAATGAGCAGTTCTTC.